Below are 32 T cell receptor beta chains sequenced from a single sample in a study of OX40 agonist ivuxolimab in advanced cancers. Here immunoSEQ multiplex PCR was the method, and the copy in TCRdb shows in-frame clones only, minus some. The profile shows about 98,000 clones, approximately 91% of them singletons. The sample consisted of CD4+ or CD8+ T cells sorted from blood, taken in a trial of the OX40 agonist ivuxolimab. These receptors came from an adult with an advanced solid tumor such as melanoma, head and neck, liver or kidney cancer.

V gene TRBV7-9 combines with J gene TRBJ1-5; a possible D gene is TRBD1 (6 bases). The ends were cut back, 5 bases at V and 6 bases at J, with 17 bases in the middle. Germline CDR1 is SEHNR and CDR2 is FQNEAQ (reference sequence). The CDR3 contains 15 residues. The CDR3 sequence is CASSDSDRSSQPQHF. The DNA for the CDR3 is TGTGCCAGCAGCGATTCCGACAGGTCATCTCAGCCCCAGCATTTT.

The chain combines TRBV6-5 with TRBJ1-2; no reliable D call. The CDR3 is 16 amino acids. V gave up 1 base and J gave up 0 bases, with 12 bases separating them. Germline CDR1 and CDR2: MNHEY and SVGAGI. CDR3 sequence reads: CASSYWLGGPNYGYTF. The CDR3 coding sequence is TGTGCCAGCAGTTACTGGCTAGGCGGACCTAACTATGGCTACACCTTC.

The chain combines TRBV6-1 with TRBJ2-3; D unresolved. Germline CDR1 and CDR2: MNHNS and SASEGT. V shed 2 bases and J shed 8 bases, with 5 bases lying between them. The CDR3 runs to 11 residues. The CDR3 here is CASSELSTQYF. The DNA for the CDR3 is TGTGCCAGCAGTGAACTGAGTACGCAGTATTTT.

A remark on this clone: One end of the junction varies from germline; a read error may be responsible. The chain uses TRBV7-7 and TRBJ2-7; the D call may be TRBD1 or TRBD2 (6 bases each). Germline V gene data show CDR1 as SSHAT and CDR2 as FNYEAQ (reference sequence). The CDR3 covers 15 residues. The CDR3 sequence is CASSLVADSSYEQYF. The CDR3 DNA reads as TGTGCTAGCAGCTTAGTAGCGGACAGCTCCTACGAGCAGTACTTC.

The chain joins TRBV19 to TRBJ1-2, with 12 bases lining up with TRBD1. Unmatched junction bases numbered 7, after V lost 7 bases and J lost 4 bases. This CDR3 contains 15 residues. Germline V gene lookup returns CDR1 LNHDA and CDR2 SQIVND (reference sequence). In DNA form, the CDR3 reads TGTGCCAGTAATAGGGACAGGGGGCAATCCTATGGCTACACCTTC. Translated: CASNRDRGQSYGYTF.

The CDR3 coding sequence is TGTGCCAGCAGTTACTCAGGACAGACCTATGGCTACACCTTC. It encodes CASSYSGQTYGYTF. The rearrangement links TRBV6-5 to TRBJ1-2, with D possibly matching TRBD1 (6 bases). Germline assignment: CDR1 MNHEY and CDR2 SVGAGI. Trimming removed 0 bases from V and 4 bases from J, with 9 bases in between. The CDR3 consists of 14 residues.

The count of this clone is one. The chain joins TRBV28 to TRBJ1-2, with a possible D match to TRBD1 (6 bases). CDR1 and CDR2 (germline): MDHEN, SYDVKM. The V end lost 6 bases, the J end lost 4 bases, and 12 bases lay between the germline ends. The CDR3 is made up of 13 amino acids. The CDR3 DNA reads TGTGCCAGCAGGGGGGAACAGGGCTATGGCTACACCTTC. This gives the protein CASRGEQGYGYTF.

The chain is built from TRBV5-1 and TRBJ2-3; 7 nucleotides align to TRBD2. V lost 4 bases, J lost 5 bases, and 7 bases stayed unmatched. CDR3 length equals 14 residues. Per the germline V gene, CDR1 is SGHRS and CDR2 is YFSETQ. Here the CDR3 DNA reads TGCGCCAGCAGCCTTAGCGGGCTGATAGATACGCAGTATTTT. It specifies CASSLSGLIDTQYF.

The CDR3 DNA follows: TGTGCCAGCAGCTTAGATAGCGGGAGCACAGATACGCAGTATTTT. Protein sequence: CASSLDSGSTDTQYF. The chain carries TRBV5-4 and TRBJ2-3; 7 bases are a match to TRBD2. V trimming: 2 bases; J trimming: 0 bases; junction bases outside the gene matches: 3. The CDR3 runs 15 residues. CDR1 and CDR2 from the germline V gene are SGHNT and YYREEE (reference sequence).

The rearrangement links TRBV5-4 to TRBJ1-1, with unresolved D. CDR3 length: 13 residues. The germline V gene encodes CDR1 SGHNT and CDR2 YYREEE (reference sequence). V was pared by 2 bases and J by 0 bases, with 5 bases between. This chain's CDR3 is CASSLTVNTEAFF. The DNA of the CDR3 is TGTGCCAGCAGCTTAACGGTGAACACTGAAGCTTTCTTT.

The CDR3, as DNA: TGCGCCAGCAGCTTGGGTATAGCAGTCAGCGGTGAAAAACTGTTTTTT. The encoded protein is CASSLGIAVSGEKLFF. J is TRBJ1-4 and V is TRBV5-1, with D uncertain. Germline V gene lookup returns CDR1 SGHRS and CDR2 YFSETQ. This CDR3 is 16 amino acids long. V was shortened by 0 bases and J by 7 bases, with 16 bases between the two germline ends. The whole variable domain, filled in from reference TRBV5-1 and TRBJ1-4, reads KAGVTQTPRYLIKTRGQQVTLSCSPISGHRSVSWYQQTPGQGLQFLFEYFSETQRNKGNFPGRFSGRQFSNSRSEMNVSTLELGDSALYLCASSLGIAVSGEKLFFGSGTQLSVL.

J is TRBJ2-3 and V is TRBV4-1; 8 bases line up with TRBD2. The V gene's germline CDR1 is MGHRA and CDR2 YSYEKL. CDR3 length: 18 amino acids. V lost 0 bases, J lost 7 bases, and 15 bases stayed unmatched. The CDR3 spells CASSQEGLASGRRNTQYF. In DNA form, the CDR3 reads TGCGCCAGCAGCCAAGAGGGGCTGGCTAGCGGGCGTCGAAATACGCAGTATTTT.

This clone was detected only a few times. The same CDR3 arises from other DNA sequences in this sample as well. The rearrangement uses TRBV18 and TRBJ2-7, with unresolved D. Trimming removed 6 bases from V and 1 base from J, with 10 bases in between. Germline V CDR1 and CDR2: KGHSH, LQKENI. The CDR3 is 13 residues long. The CDR3 DNA is TGTGCCAGCTCCCGCAGCCAGTCCTACGAGCAGTACTTC. Residues: CASSRSQSYEQYF.

The J gene is TRBJ1-1, the V gene TRBV11-2; a possible D gene is TRBD1 (6 bases). The germline V gene encodes CDR1 SGHAT and CDR2 FQNNGV. The CDR3 is 12 residues long. Trimming removed 4 bases at V and 8 bases at J, with 11 bases between. CDR3 residues: CASSSQGLEAFF. The CDR3 nucleotides are TGTGCCAGCAGCTCCCAGGGGTTGGAAGCTTTCTTT.

CDR3 in DNA: TGTGCCAGCAGTCGCTCCGTCTTACAGGGGGAAGCTTTCTTT. As protein: CASSRSVLQGEAFF. The chain uses TRBV6-5 and TRBJ1-1; 7 bases map to TRBD1. In germline, CDR1 is MNHEY, CDR2 SVGAGI. CDR3 length: 14 residues. The V and J ends lost 5 bases and 8 bases, in that order; junction bases with no gene match: 11.

The V and J genes are TRBV2 and TRBJ2-1, with 11 bases matching TRBD2. This CDR3 contains 15 residues. Germline V gives CDR1 SNHLY, CDR2 FYNNEI. The V gene end was trimmed by 8 bases and the J gene end by 14 bases; junction bases not matched to a gene: 17. The DNA for the CDR3 is TGTGCCAGCGGCCCCGGGACTAGCGGAGGGCACGGAAAGTTCTTC. Encoded protein: CASGPGTSGGHGKFF.

In DNA form, the CDR3 reads TGTGCCAGTAGTATAGCCAGTCAAGAGACCCAGTACTTC. It is translated as CASSIASQETQYF. The chain uses TRBV19 and TRBJ2-5; D not certain. This CDR3 comprises 13 residues. The germline gives CDR1 LNHDA, CDR2 SQIVND (reference sequence). Trimming stripped 1 base from V and 2 bases from J, with 5 bases between.

This rearrangement joins TRBV7-9 to TRBJ1-3; D may be TRBD1 (6 bases). Germline loops: CDR1 SEHNR, CDR2 FQNEAQ (reference sequence). CDR3 length: 15 amino acids. V lost 6 bases, J lost 4 bases, and 16 bases lay in between. This CDR3 reads CASSRTGTQGNTIYF. The CDR3 DNA follows: TGTGCCAGCAGTAGAACCGGGACACAAGGAAACACCATATATTTT.

This sequence joins TRBV30 and TRBJ2-2; D not resolved. CDR1 and CDR2 (germline): GTSNPN, SVGIG (reference sequence). The CDR3 has 11 amino acids. V lost 0 bases and J lost 9, with 5 bases in between. The CDR3 spells CAWSVRRELFF. Written as DNA, the CDR3 is TGTGCCTGGAGTGTTCGGCGGGAGCTGTTTTTT.

In this sample, this clone turned up a few times. This chain connects TRBV28 to TRBJ2-1, with D maybe TRBD1 (5 bases). CDR1 and CDR2 from the germline V gene are MDHEN and SYDVKM. V lost 6 bases, J lost 5 bases, and 20 bases lay in between. This CDR3 is 16 amino acids long. CDR3: CASRSFQGFPDNEQFF. The CDR3 nucleotides read TGTGCCAGCAGATCCTTTCAGGGTTTCCCCGACAATGAGCAGTTCTTC.

The chain has TRBV5-1 and TRBJ1-2, with a tentative D call TRBD1 (6 bases). The germline V gene encodes CDR1 SGHRS and CDR2 YFSETQ. V lost 4 bases and J 1 base, leaving 11 bases between the germline ends. The CDR3 has 14 amino acids. CDR3 in DNA: TGCGCCAGCAGCCCGGGACAACTTAACTATGGCTACACCTTC. Its translation is CASSPGQLNYGYTF.

The chain carries TRBV29-1 and TRBJ2-3; 9 bases fit TRBD2. This CDR3 is built from 14 residues. V was clipped by 8 bases and J by 4 bases; unmatched bases: 10. CDR1 is SQVTM and CDR2 is ANQGSEA in the germline V gene. CDR3 sequence reads: CSQGAGGKPDTQYF. The CDR3 DNA reads TGCAGCCAAGGGGCGGGAGGGAAGCCAGATACGCAGTATTTT.

This clone was counted only a few times. V is TRBV19 and J is TRBJ1-2; D unclear. Deletions cut 3 bases from V and 8 bases from J, with 16 bases between. This CDR3 has 14 amino acids. Germline V gene lookup returns CDR1 LNHDA and CDR2 SQIVND (reference sequence). In DNA, the CDR3 is TGTGCCAGTAGTATCTCAGGAGAAGTAAAGGGCTACACCTTC. This sequence encodes CASSISGEVKGYTF.

The chain is built from TRBV30 and TRBJ2-2; D perhaps matches TRBD2 (5 bases). The CDR3 is made up of 14 amino acids. V was trimmed by 0 bases and J by 7 bases, leaving 12 bases between them. Germline CDR1 reads GTSNPN; CDR2 reads SVGIG (reference sequence). CDR3 loop: CAWSVVLAGGELFF. CDR3 DNA sequence: TGTGCCTGGAGTGTAGTTCTAGCTGGCGGGGAGCTGTTTTTT.

The J gene is TRBJ1-5, the V gene TRBV6-5; unclear D gene. V lost 5 bases to trimming and J lost 0 bases, with 11 bases between them. The CDR3 has 15 residues. Germline CDR1 reads MNHEY; CDR2 reads SVGAGI. CDR3 amino acids: CASSATTHSNQPQHF. The CDR3 nucleotides read TGTGCCAGCAGTGCTACGACACATAGCAATCAGCCCCAGCATTTT.

The rearrangement joins TRBV19 to TRBJ2-1, with D possibly being TRBD1 (5 bases). Germline-derived CDR1 and CDR2 are LNHDA and SQIVND (reference sequence). V was shortened by 9 bases and J by 10 bases, with 19 bases between the two germline ends. The CDR3 is 13 residues long. The CDR3 nucleotides read TGTGCCAGCACCGTTGCAGGGTTCGGAGAGCAGTTCTTC. It codes for CASTVAGFGEQFF. Full variable domain (outside the CDR3, taken from reference TRBV19 and TRBJ2-1): DGGITQSPKYLFRKEGQNVTLSCEQNLNHDAMYWYRQDPGQGLRLIYYSQIVNDFQKGDIAEGYSVSREKKESFPLTVTSAQKNPTAFYLCASTVAGFGEQFFGPGTRLTVL.

The chain combines TRBV11-3 with TRBJ2-1; D is uncertain. CDR3 length: 14 residues. Germline loops: CDR1 SGHNT, CDR2 YENEEA. V was trimmed by 0 bases and J by 10 bases, leaving 13 bases between them. CDR3 amino acids: CASSLDRVAGEQFF. The CDR3 DNA reads as TGTGCCAGCAGCTTAGATAGGGTCGCCGGGGAGCAGTTCTTC.

CDR3 sequence: CASTGVYNEQFF. CDR3 nucleotides: TGTGCCAGCACAGGAGTCTACAATGAGCAGTTCTTC. The chain is built from TRBV19 and TRBJ2-1; maybe TRBD1 (5 bases). The CDR3 is made up of 12 amino acids. Trimming stripped 9 bases from V and 3 bases from J, with 9 bases between. Germline V gene lookup returns CDR1 LNHDA and CDR2 SQIVND (reference sequence).

CDR3 DNA sequence: TGTGCCAGCAGAGGGGGCGGAGGCAATCAGCCCCAGCATTTT. It translates to CASRGGGGNQPQHF. The rearrangement joins TRBV28 to TRBJ1-5; 7 nucleotides agree with TRBD1. Germline-derived CDR1 and CDR2 are MDHEN and SYDVKM. The J segment lost 2 bases and the V segment lost 6 bases, leaving 4 bases of the junction unmatched. The CDR3 loop spans 14 amino acids.

The chain links TRBV5-1 to TRBJ2-5, with no clear D. Deletions cut 5 bases from V and 4 bases from J, with 15 bases between. The CDR3 is made up of 14 amino acids. Per germline, CDR1 SGHRS and CDR2 YFSETQ. CDR3 protein: CASRLRRPGETQYF. CDR3 nucleotides: TGCGCCAGCAGGCTACGCAGGCCGGGAGAGACCCAGTACTTC.

V and J are TRBV4-2 and TRBJ1-3, with D unresolved. The V end lost 2 bases, the J end lost 2 bases, and 13 bases lay between the germline ends. Germline V CDR1 and CDR2: LGHNA, YNFKEQ. There are 16 residues in the CDR3. CDR3: CASSQLSRGTGNTIYF. CDR3 in DNA: TGTGCCAGCAGCCAACTCTCAAGAGGCACTGGAAACACCATATATTTT.

In its sample, this clone was seen once. The chain combines TRBV28 with TRBJ1-5, with D uncertain. This CDR3 has 13 amino acids. Trimming removed 6 bases at V and 5 bases at J, with 11 bases between. The germline V gene has CDR1 MDHEN and CDR2 SYDVKM. The CDR3 protein is CASRVWVDQPQHF. The CDR3 coding sequence is TGTGCCAGCAGGGTATGGGTGGATCAGCCCCAGCATTTT.